Following are 26 T cell receptor beta chains from one sample sequenced in a study of T cells in Graves' hyperthyroidism and ophthalmopathy. RNA transcripts were the template for amplifying TCR beta CDR3 regions. The study used the HTBI primer set for a first-round RT-PCR of the TCR CDR3. Using its own MiXCR run on the multiplex PCR reads, TCRdb lists one record per CDR3 protein. The sample contains 800,000 or so distinct CDR3 sequences, about two fifths of which appear only once. Sequenced input: blood. The receptor source for this set is a young man with Graves' hyperthyroidism.

V and J are TRBV19 and TRBJ2-5; the D gene is possibly TRBD2 (5 bases). Germline CDR1 is LNHDA and CDR2 is SQIVND (reference sequence). The CDR3 runs 13 residues. Trimming shortened V by 3 bases and J by 5 bases, and 10 bases separated the two germline ends. The CDR3 bases are TGTGCCAGTAGTATCCCGGGATCTGAGACCCAGTACTTC. It codes for CASSIPGSETQYF.

The chain joins TRBV28 to TRBJ1-1; D gene uncertain. There are 14 residues in the CDR3. Germline values: CDR1 MDHEN, CDR2 SYDVKM. V dropped 0 bases and J dropped 0 bases, with 5 bases sitting between them. DNA for the CDR3: TGTGCCAGCAGTTTATGGAGGGTGAACACTGAAGCTTTCTTT. This encodes CASSLWRVNTEAFF.

The chain links TRBV4-1 to TRBJ1-3; 7 bases agree with TRBD1. The CDR3 is made up of 13 amino acids. V gave up 3 bases and J gave up 7 bases; unmatched junction bases: 3. Germline V lookup: CDR1 MGHRA, CDR2 YSYEKL. The CDR3 region has the DNA TGCGCCAGCAGCCAGGCACAGGGGAACACCATATATTTT. Translated: CASSQAQGNTIYF.

This chain connects TRBV6-2 or TRBV6-3 to TRBJ1-1, with D perhaps TRBD1 (5 bases). The CDR3 has 16 amino acids. CDR1 is MNHEY and CDR2 is SVGEGT in the germline V gene. Here the CDR3 reads CTAAGRGGVRNTEAFF. CDR3 nucleotides: TGTACCGCAGCAGGTCGAGGAGGGGTACGGAACACTGAAGCTTTCTTT.

This clonotype was picked up one time. V and J are TRBV20-1 and TRBJ1-2, with 8 nucleotides matching TRBD1. Per germline, CDR1 DFQATT and CDR2 SNEGSKA (reference sequence). The CDR3 contains 13 residues. The trim removed 3 bases at V and 1 base at J, leaving 1 base unmatched. The CDR3, as DNA: TGCAGTGCTAGGGGACAGGATAACTATGGCTACACCTTC. It encodes CSARGQDNYGYTF.

CDR3 bases: TGTGCCAGCAGTACAAGGGGGAGCACCGGGGAGCTGTTTTTT. This gives the protein CASSTRGSTGELFF. The rearrangement joins TRBV12-3 or TRBV12-4 to TRBJ2-2; D might be TRBD1 (6 bases). There are 14 residues in the CDR3. V was shortened by 5 bases and J by 4 bases, with 11 bases between the two germline ends.

About this clonotype: The conserved phenylalanine or tryptophan is not found at the CDR3 terminus, so this likely reflects a read error. The limits of the CDR3 on the DNA are not certain, so only TCRdb's listed CDR3 is given. The chain's CDR3 is CASSRRAH. The genes are TRBV5-1 and TRBJ2-7; the tabulated D call, TRBD1, remains unverified against the DNA. The germline gives CDR1 SGHRS, CDR2 YFSETQ. The CDR3 has 8 residues if both end residues are counted.

The chain employs TRBV10-3 and TRBJ1-2, with TRBD1 identical over 9 bases. Germline assignment: CDR1 ENHRY and CDR2 SYGVKD. This CDR3 is built from 13 residues. Trimming removed 9 bases from V and 6 bases from J; junction bases left unmatched: 8. The CDR3 here is CAITGGREDGYTF. Here the CDR3 DNA reads TGTGCCATTACAGGGGGCCGAGAAGATGGCTACACCTTC.

This chain links TRBV15 with TRBJ1-2; TRBD1 might be the D (6 bases). V was shortened by 0 bases and J by 4 bases, with 12 bases between the two germline ends. The CDR3 covers 15 residues. Germline-derived CDR1 and CDR2 are LNHNV and YYDKDF (reference sequence). The CDR3: CATSRDPGQTYGYTF. For the CDR3, the DNA is TGTGCCACCAGCAGAGACCCGGGACAAACCTATGGCTACACCTTC.

This clonotype showed up just a few times. This chain links TRBV6-6 with TRBJ2-7, with no clear D. The CDR3 is 13 amino acids. V lost 1 base and J lost 5, with 9 bases in between. Looked up from germline, CDR1 is MNHNY and CDR2 is SVGAGI (reference sequence). The CDR3 DNA is TGTGCCAGCAGTTACTATAGGGAAAACGAGCAGTACTTC. Its translation is CASSYYRENEQYF.

V usage is TRBV19 and J usage is TRBJ1-2; D unresolved. Trimming cost V 4 bases and J 8 bases, with 11 bases left between them. The CDR3 contains 12 residues. Germline V gene lookup returns CDR1 LNHDA and CDR2 SQIVND (reference sequence). As DNA, the CDR3 is TGTGCCAGTAGTAGACCCGGTAAAGGCTACACCTTC. Amino acids: CASSRPGKGYTF.

This clonotype was counted ten times or more. CDR3 residues: CSASGQAGEQYF. DNA of the CDR3: TGCAGTGCTTCGGGACAGGCGGGAGAGCAGTACTTC. This rearrangement joins TRBV20-1 to TRBJ2-7, with 8 positions matching TRBD1. Germline values: CDR1 DFQATT, CDR2 SNEGSKA (reference sequence). The CDR3 sequence is 12 residues long. The junction had 7 bases not matched to a gene; V was cut back by 5 bases and J by 7 bases.

V usage is TRBV9 and J usage is TRBJ2-5; D perhaps matches TRBD1 (5 bases). V gave up 0 bases and J gave up 5 bases, with 11 bases separating them. This CDR3 is built from 14 residues. Germline V gene lookup returns CDR1 SGDLS and CDR2 YYNGEE. CDR3 amino acids: CASSVEDSTETQYF. The CDR3, as DNA: TGTGCCAGCAGCGTAGAAGACAGCACGGAGACCCAGTACTTC.

The chain is built from TRBV20-1 and TRBJ1-5; no firm D call. CDR3 length: 15 residues. V was trimmed by 0 bases and J by 4 bases, leaving 13 bases between them. CDR1 is DFQATT, CDR2 SNEGSKA, per germline (reference sequence). CDR3 amino acids: CSARDLEGSNQPQHF. DNA for the CDR3: TGCAGTGCTAGAGATCTGGAGGGTTCGAATCAGCCCCAGCATTTT.

Details on this clonotype: Since a much larger clone is just one base distant, this may be a read error. The V gene is TRBV12-3 or TRBV12-4, the J gene TRBJ2-7; unclear D gene. V lost 5 bases and J lost 6, with 11 bases in between. CDR3 length equals 12 residues. CDR3 residues: CASSDGLGEQYF. The CDR3 DNA reads TGTGCCAGCAGTGACGGGCTGGGCGAGCAGTACTTC.

This clonotype was counted at least ten times. V usage is TRBV5-8 and J usage is TRBJ2-7; D is perhaps TRBD2 (5 bases). Germline V CDR1 and CDR2: SGHTS, YDEGEE. This CDR3 region has 14 residues. V lost 0 bases and J lost 6, with 13 bases in between. CDR3 sequence (DNA): TGTGCCAGCAGCTTGGCTCCGCCGGCGGGCGAGCAGTACTTC. Translating it yields CASSLAPPAGEQYF.

V gene TRBV2 combines with J gene TRBJ2-7, with a possible D match to TRBD1 (5 bases). Germline CDR1 and CDR2: SNHLY and FYNNEI. This CDR3 region has 15 residues. V lost 5 bases to trimming and J lost 2 bases, with 16 bases between them. DNA for the CDR3: TGTGCCAGCAGTTACCGGACGCAGGGAACCTACGAGCAGTACTTC. Protein sequence: CASSYRTQGTYEQYF. The full variable domain, rest sourced from reference TRBV2 and TRBJ2-7, is EPEVTQTPSHQVTQMGQEVILRCVPISNHLYFYWYRQILGQKVEFLVSFYNNEISEKSEIFDDQFSVERPDGSNFTLKIRSTKLEDSAMYFCASSYRTQGTYEQYFGPGTRLTVT.

The CDR3 sequence: CASSSWAGSGGEQYF. CDR3 sequence (DNA): TGTGCCAGCAGCTCCTGGGCAGGGTCGGGAGGCGAGCAGTACTTC. The genes are TRBV9 and TRBJ2-7; 7 bases line up with TRBD2. The CDR3 consists of 15 residues. Looked up from germline, CDR1 is SGDLS and CDR2 is YYNGEE. V gave up 4 bases and J gave up 6 bases; unmatched junction bases: 13.

This chain connects TRBV20-1 to TRBJ1-5; TRBD1 agrees at 8 bases. V lost 3 bases, J lost 7 bases, and 8 bases stayed unmatched. This CDR3 is built from 14 residues. CDR1 is DFQATT, CDR2 SNEGSKA, per germline (reference sequence). CDR3 bases: TGCAGTGCTAGCTCCGCACAGGGGGACCAGCCCCAGCATTTT. Translated, it gives CSASSAQGDQPQHF.

This clonotype turned up a few times. The V and J genes are TRBV25-1 and TRBJ2-5; D is unresolved. This CDR3 has 15 amino acids. Trimming left V 3 bases short and J 5 bases short, with 16 bases between. The germline gives CDR1 MGHDK, CDR2 SYGVNS. In DNA, the CDR3 is TGTGCCAGCAGTGACCCCGGACCCGCTCGGGAGACCCAGTACTTC. Residues: CASSDPGPARETQYF.

This clonotype has more than one count but fewer than ten. The genes are TRBV6-6 and TRBJ1-3; 7 bases are a match to TRBD1. This CDR3 spans 14 amino acids. After removal of 2 bases from V and 5 bases from J, the junction contained 3 bases not matched to a gene. Germline values: CDR1 MNHNY, CDR2 SVGAGI (reference sequence). The DNA of the CDR3 is TGTGCCAGCAGTTACCAGGGGGAACGAAACACCATATATTTT. Protein sequence: CASSYQGERNTIYF.

This clonotype was detected a few times. V is TRBV12-3 or TRBV12-4 and J is TRBJ1-6; 7 bases fit TRBD1. CDR3 length equals 17 residues. V trimming: 5 bases; J trimming: 8 bases; junction bases outside the gene matches: 15. The CDR3 coding sequence is TGTGCCAGCAGTCCCACCGGGACAGTTGGCCCCGATTCACCCCTCCACTTT. It encodes CASSPTGTVGPDSPLHF.

The rearrangement uses TRBV5-1 and TRBJ1-4, with D perhaps TRBD1 (5 bases). CDR1 SGHRS and CDR2 YFSETQ come from the germline V gene. The ends were cut back, 4 bases at V and 4 bases at J, with 23 bases in the middle. The CDR3 is 18 amino acids. The CDR3 region is CASSRDATATSSNEKLFF. CDR3 sequence (DNA): TGCGCCAGCAGCCGCGACGCGACAGCCACCTCAAGTAATGAAAAACTGTTTTTT.

This clonotype was detected once. This chain connects TRBV7-2 to TRBJ2-2; D gene ambiguous. Trimming left V 5 bases short and J 8 bases short, with 12 bases between. Germline lookup yields CDR1 SGHTA and CDR2 FQGNSA. CDR3 length: 13 residues. This chain's CDR3 is CASSPYLGGELFF. The CDR3 nucleotides read TGTGCCAGCAGCCCGTACCTGGGGGGGGAGCTGTTTTTT.

This clonotype was seen only a few times. This rearrangement joins TRBV20-1 to TRBJ2-2; D gene uncertain. The CDR3 extends over 12 amino acids. Germline V lookup: CDR1 DFQATT, CDR2 SNEGSKA (reference sequence). V was cut by 2 bases and J by 5 bases, with 6 bases left in between. CDR3 nucleotide sequence: TGCAGTGCTAGACCGCAGACCGGGGAGCTGTTTTTT. It yields the protein CSARPQTGELFF.

This chain joins TRBV15 and TRBJ1-2; no definite D call. CDR1 LNHNV and CDR2 YYDKDF come from the germline V gene (reference sequence). This CDR3 contains 16 residues. V was trimmed by 0 bases and J by 5 bases, leaving 16 bases between them. Here the CDR3 DNA reads TGTGCCACCAGCAGAGATCGGAGGGAATCGGGGTATGGCTACACCTTC. Its protein is CATSRDRRESGYGYTF.